This TCR beta chain is drawn from a study of Graves' ophthalmopathy and Graves' hyperthyroidism. Across the whole study: Peripheral blood sampling preceded any treatment and occurred at initial diagnosis.

The stable label applied to hyperthyroidism with no ophthalmopathy within 18 months of follow-up. Hyperthyroidism cases were recent diagnoses of under 2 months' duration in people aged 18 to 65. Using RNA transcripts, the TCR beta CDR3 regions were amplified. RT-PCR in the first round used HTBI primers; a second-round multiplex PCR followed. A single record per CDR3 protein comes from TCRdb applying MiXCR to the multiplex PCR reads. The table records about 620,000 distinct CDR3 sequences, 20% to 25% of them present only once. Study-level points and caveats: Most expanded clonotypes in thyroid above 0.001 frequency also showed up in blood.

This clonotype showed up just a few times. The antigen is unknown. Per the germline V gene, CDR1 is MNHEY and CDR2 is SVGAGI. V lost 2 bases to trimming and J lost 3 bases; unmatched junction nucleotides: 1. The CDR3 totals 15 residues. The sample taken for sequencing was peripheral blood. The chain employs TRBV6-5 and TRBJ1-3, with 10 bases lining up with TRBD1. This sequence originates from a woman aged 18-35 years with stable Graves' hyperthyroidism. Some clones in this sample may be carry-over from other donors' samples. In nucleotides, the CDR3 is TGTGCCAGCAGTTACGGGACAGGGGTTGGAAACACCATATATTTT. Translated: CASSYGTGVGNTIYF.